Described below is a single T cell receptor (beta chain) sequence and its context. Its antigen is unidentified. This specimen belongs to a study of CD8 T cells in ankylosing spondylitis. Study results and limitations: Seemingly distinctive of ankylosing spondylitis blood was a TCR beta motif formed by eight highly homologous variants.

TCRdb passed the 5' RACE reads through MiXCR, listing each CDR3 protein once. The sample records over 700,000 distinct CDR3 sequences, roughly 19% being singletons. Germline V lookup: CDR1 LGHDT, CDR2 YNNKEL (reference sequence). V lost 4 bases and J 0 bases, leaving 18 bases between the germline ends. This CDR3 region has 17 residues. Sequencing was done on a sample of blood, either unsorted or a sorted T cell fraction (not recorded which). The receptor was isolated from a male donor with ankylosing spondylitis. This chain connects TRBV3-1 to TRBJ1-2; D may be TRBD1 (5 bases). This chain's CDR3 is CASSRGSGYRTNYGYTF. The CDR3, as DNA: TGTGCCAGCAGCCGGGGGAGCGGTTACAGGACTAACTATGGCTACACCTTC.